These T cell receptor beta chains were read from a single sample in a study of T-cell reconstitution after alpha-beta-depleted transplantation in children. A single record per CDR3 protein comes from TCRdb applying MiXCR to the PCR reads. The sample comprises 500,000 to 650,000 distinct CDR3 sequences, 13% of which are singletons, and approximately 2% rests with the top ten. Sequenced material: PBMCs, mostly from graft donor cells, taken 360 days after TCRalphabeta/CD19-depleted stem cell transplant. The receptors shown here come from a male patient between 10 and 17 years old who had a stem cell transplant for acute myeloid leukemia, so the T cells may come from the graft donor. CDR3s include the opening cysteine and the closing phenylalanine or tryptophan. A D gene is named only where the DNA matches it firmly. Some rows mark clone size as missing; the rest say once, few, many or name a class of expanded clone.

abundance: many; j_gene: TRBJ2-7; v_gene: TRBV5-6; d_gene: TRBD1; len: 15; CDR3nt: TGTGCCAGCAGCTCGGACAGGGGCCTTGTATACGAGCAGTACTTC; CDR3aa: CASSSDRGLVYEQYF
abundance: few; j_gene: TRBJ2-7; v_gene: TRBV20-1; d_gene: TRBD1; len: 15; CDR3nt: TGCAGTGCTAGAGATCCGTTGACAGGGGACCTGGGGCAGTACTTC; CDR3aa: CSARDPLTGDLGQYF
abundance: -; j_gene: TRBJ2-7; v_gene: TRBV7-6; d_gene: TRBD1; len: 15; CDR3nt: TGTGCCAGCAGCGACCGGGACAGGGTGTCCTACGAGCAGTACTTC; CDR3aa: CASSDRDRVSYEQYF
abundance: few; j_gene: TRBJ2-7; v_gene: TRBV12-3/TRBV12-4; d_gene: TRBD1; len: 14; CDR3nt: TGTGCCAGCAGCCCAGGGGGCTGGTTCTACGAGCAGTACTTC; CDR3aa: CASSPGGWFYEQYF
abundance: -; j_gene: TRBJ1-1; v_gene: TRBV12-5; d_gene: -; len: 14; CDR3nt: TGTGCTCGACAGCCTCCAGGGGTGAACACTGAAGCTTTCTTT; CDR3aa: CARQPPGVNTEAFF
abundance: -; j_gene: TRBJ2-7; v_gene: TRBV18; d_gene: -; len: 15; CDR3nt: TGTGCCAGCTCACCGAAGCAGGGGAAATTCTACGAGCAGTACTTC; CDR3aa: CASSPKQGKFYEQYF
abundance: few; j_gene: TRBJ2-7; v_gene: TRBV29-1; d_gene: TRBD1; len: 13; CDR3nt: TGCAGCGTCCACGGACAGGGGTCCTACGAGCAGTACTTC; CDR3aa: CSVHGQGSYEQYF
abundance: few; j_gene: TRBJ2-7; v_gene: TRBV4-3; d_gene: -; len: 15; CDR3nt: TGCGCCAGCAGCCAAGATGGGGTAAACAGCTACGAGCAGTACTTC; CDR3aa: CASSQDGVNSYEQYF
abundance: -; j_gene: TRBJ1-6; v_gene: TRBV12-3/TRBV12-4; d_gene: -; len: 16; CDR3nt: TGTGCCAGCAGGGACAGCCTGAGCTCCTATAATTCACCCCTCCACTTT; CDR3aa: CASRDSLSSYNSPLHF
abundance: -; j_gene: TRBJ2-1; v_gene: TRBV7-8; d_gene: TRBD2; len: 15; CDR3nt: TGTGCCAGCAGCTTTCTAGCGGGAGGCCGCAATGAGCAGTTCTTC; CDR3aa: CASSFLAGGRNEQFF
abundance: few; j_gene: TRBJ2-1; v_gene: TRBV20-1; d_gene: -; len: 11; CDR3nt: TGCAGTGAGGCAGGGTGGAATGAGCAGTTCTTC; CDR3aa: CSEAGWNEQFF
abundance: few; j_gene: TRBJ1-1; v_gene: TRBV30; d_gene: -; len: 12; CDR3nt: TGTGCCTGGAGTGTAGGGGACACTGAAGCTTTCTTT; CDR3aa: CAWSVGDTEAFF
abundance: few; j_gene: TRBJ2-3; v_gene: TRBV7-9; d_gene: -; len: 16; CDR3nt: TGTGCCAGCAGCTTTGGACGGTTACTTTCTGAGGGTACGCAGTATTTT; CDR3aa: CASSFGRLLSEGTQYF
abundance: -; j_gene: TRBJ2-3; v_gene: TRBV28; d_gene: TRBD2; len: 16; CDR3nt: TGTGCCAGCAGTCCCCCGAGACTAGCGGGGACAGATACGCAGTATTTT; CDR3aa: CASSPPRLAGTDTQYF
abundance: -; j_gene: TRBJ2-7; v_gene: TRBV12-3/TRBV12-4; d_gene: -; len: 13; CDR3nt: TGTGCCAGCAGGGAAGGGGCCCCCTACGAGCAGTACTTC; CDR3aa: CASREGAPYEQYF
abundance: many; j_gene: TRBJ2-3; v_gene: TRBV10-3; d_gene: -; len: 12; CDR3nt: TGTGCCATCAGTGATAGGGCAGATACGCAGTATTTT; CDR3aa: CAISDRADTQYF
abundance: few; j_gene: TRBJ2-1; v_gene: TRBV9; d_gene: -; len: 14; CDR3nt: TGTGCCAGCAGCGTAGCTCTGGACACCCAACCACAGTTCTTC; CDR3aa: CASSVALDTQPQFF
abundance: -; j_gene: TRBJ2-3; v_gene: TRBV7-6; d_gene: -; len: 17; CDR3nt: TGTGCCAGCAGCCAACGTGGGCGCACGCCTAGCACAGATACGCAGTATTTT; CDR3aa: CASSQRGRTPSTDTQYF
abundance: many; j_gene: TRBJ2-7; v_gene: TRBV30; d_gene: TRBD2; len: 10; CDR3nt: TGTGCCTTCGGGGGGATGAAGCAGTACTTC; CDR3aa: CAFGGMKQYF
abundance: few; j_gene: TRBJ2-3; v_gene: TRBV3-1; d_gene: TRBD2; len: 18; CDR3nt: TGTGCCAGCAGCCATCAACCGACGGGACTAGGGATCACAGATACGCAGTATTTT; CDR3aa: CASSHQPTGLGITDTQYF
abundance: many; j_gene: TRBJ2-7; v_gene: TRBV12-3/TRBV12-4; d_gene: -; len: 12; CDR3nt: TGTGCCAGCAGTTTAAGACCCTACGAGCAGTACTTC; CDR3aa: CASSLRPYEQYF
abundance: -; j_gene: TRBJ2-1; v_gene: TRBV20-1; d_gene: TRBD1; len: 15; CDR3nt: TGCAGTGCTAGAGACCCCGGGACAGGGGGCGATGAGCAGTTCTTC; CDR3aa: CSARDPGTGGDEQFF
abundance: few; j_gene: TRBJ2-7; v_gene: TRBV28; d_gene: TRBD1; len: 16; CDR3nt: TGTGCCAGCAGTTCCATTTCCGGGACAGGTTCCTACGAGCAGTACTTC; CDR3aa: CASSSISGTGSYEQYF
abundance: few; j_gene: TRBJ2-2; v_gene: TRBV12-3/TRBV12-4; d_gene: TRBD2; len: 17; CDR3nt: TGTGCCAGCAGAGGACTAGCGGGAGGGAAGCACACCGGGGAGCTGTTTTTT; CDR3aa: CASRGLAGGKHTGELFF
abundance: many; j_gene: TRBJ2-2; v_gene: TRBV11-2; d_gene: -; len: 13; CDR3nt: TGTGCCAGCAGCTTGCAAATAACCGGGGAGCTGTTTTTT; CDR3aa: CASSLQITGELFF
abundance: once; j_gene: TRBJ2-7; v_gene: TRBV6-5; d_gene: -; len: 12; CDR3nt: TGTGCCAGCAGTGGATTCGGGGGCGAGCAGTACTTC; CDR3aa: CASSGFGGEQYF